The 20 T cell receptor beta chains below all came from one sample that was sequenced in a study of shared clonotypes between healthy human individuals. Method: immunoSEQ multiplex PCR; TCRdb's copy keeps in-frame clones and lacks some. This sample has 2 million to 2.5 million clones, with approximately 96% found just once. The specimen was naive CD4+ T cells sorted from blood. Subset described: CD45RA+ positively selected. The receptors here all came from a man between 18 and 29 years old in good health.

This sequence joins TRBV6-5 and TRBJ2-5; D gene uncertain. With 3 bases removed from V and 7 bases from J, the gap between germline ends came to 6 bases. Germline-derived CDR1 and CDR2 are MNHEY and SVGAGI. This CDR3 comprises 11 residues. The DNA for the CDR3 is TGTGCCAGCAGTTATATGGCGACCCAGTACTTC. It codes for CASSYMATQYF.

Written as DNA, the CDR3 is TGTGCCAGCAGCCAGACTAGCGGGAGCTTTAATGAGCAGTTCTTC. Its translation is CASSQTSGSFNEQFF. The chain employs TRBV7-9 and TRBJ2-1, with TRBD2 identical over 12 bases. Per the germline V gene, CDR1 is SEHNR and CDR2 is FQNEAQ (reference sequence). V shed 5 bases and J 7 bases; nucleotides not matched to a gene: 6. The CDR3 spans 15 residues. Together with reference TRBV7-9 and TRBJ2-1, the CDR3 gives the full variable domain: DTGVSQNPRHKITKRGQNVTFRCDPISEHNRLYWYRQTLGQGPEFLTYFQNEAQLEKSRLLSDRFSAERPKGSFSTLEIQRTEQGDSAMYLCASSQTSGSFNEQFFGPGTRLTVL.

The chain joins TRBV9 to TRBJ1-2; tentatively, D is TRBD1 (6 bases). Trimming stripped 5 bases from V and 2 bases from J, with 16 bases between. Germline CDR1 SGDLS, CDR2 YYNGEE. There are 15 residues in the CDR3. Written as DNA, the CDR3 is TGTGCCAGCAGTCCTACAGGGTTGCAGAACTATGGCTACACCTTC. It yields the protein CASSPTGLQNYGYTF.

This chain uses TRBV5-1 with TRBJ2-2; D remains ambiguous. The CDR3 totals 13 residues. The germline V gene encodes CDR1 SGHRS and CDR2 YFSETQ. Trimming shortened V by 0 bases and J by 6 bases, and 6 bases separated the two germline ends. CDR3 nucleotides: TGCGCCAGCAGCTTGGAGACTGCCGGGGAGCTGTTTTTT. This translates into CASSLETAGELFF.

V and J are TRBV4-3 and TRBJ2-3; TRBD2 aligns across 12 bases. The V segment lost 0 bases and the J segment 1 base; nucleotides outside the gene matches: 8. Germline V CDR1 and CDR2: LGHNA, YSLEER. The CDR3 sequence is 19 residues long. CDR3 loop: CASSQEYLAGGYGTDTQYF. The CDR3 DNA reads TGCGCCAGCAGCCAAGAATACCTAGCGGGAGGGTATGGCACAGATACGCAGTATTTT.

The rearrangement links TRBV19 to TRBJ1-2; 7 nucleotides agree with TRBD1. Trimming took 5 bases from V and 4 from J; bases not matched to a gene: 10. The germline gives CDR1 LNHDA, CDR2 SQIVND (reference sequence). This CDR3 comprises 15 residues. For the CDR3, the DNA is TGTGCCAGTAGTGCGCGGACAGGATGGGGCTATGGCTACACCTTC. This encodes CASSARTGWGYGYTF.

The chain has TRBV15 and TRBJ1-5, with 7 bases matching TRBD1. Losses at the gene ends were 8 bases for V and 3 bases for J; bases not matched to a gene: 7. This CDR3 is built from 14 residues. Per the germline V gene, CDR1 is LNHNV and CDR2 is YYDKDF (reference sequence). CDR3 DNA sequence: TGTGCCACCTCGGGGGGACAGTCCAATCAGCCCCAGCATTTT. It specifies CATSGGQSNQPQHF.

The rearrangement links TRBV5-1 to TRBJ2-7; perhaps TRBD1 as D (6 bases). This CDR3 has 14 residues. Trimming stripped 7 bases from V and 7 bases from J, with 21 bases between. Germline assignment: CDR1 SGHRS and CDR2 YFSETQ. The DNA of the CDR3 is TGCGCCAGCGCCCTCCTGACAGGTCTCCGGGAGCAGTACTTC. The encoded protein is CASALLTGLREQYF.

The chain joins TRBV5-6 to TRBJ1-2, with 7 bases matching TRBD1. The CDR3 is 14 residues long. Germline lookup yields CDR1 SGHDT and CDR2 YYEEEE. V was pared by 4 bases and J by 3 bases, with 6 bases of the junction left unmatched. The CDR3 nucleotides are TGTGCCAGCAGCACGCGACAGGGTTACTATGGCTACACCTTC. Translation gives CASSTRQGYYGYTF.

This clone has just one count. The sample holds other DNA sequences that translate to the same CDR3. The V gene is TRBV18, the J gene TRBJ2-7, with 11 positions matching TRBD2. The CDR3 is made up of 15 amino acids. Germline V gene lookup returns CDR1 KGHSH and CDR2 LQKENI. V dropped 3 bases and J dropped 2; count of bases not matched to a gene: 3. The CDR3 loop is CASSPTSGVPYEQYF. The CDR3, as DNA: TGTGCCAGCTCACCGACTAGCGGGGTCCCCTACGAGCAGTACTTC. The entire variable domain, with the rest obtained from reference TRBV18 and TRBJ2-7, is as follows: NAGVMQNPRHLVRRRGQEARLRCSPMKGHSHVYWYRQLPEEGLKFMVYLQKENIIDESGMPKERFSAEFPKEGPSILRIQQVVRGDSAAYFCASSPTSGVPYEQYFGPGTRLTVT.

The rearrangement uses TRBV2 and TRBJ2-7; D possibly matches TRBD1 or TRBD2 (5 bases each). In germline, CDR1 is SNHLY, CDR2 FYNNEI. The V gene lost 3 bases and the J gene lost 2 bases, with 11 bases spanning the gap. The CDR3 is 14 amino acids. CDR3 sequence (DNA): TGTGCCAGCAGTGAGGGACCAAAGACCTACGAGCAGTACTTC. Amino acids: CASSEGPKTYEQYF.

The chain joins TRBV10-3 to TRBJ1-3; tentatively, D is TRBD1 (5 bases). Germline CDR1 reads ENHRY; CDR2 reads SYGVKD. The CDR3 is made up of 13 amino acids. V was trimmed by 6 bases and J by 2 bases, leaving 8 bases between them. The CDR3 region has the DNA TGTGCCATCAGCGGGGCAACTGGAAACACCATATATTTT. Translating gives CAISGATGNTIYF.

This CDR3 reads CSVEGQQLRTDTQYF. CDR3 DNA sequence: TGCAGCGTTGAGGGACAACAACTACGCACAGATACGCAGTATTTT. V is TRBV29-1 and J is TRBJ2-3; tentatively, D is TRBD1 (6 bases). V lost 3 bases and J 1 base, leaving 14 bases between the germline ends. CDR1 SQVTM and CDR2 ANQGSEA come from the germline V gene. The CDR3 is made up of 15 amino acids.

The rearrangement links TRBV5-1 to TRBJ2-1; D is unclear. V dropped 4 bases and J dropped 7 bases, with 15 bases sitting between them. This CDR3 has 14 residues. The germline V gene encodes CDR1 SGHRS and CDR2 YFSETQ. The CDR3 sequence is CASSLGDKTNEQFF. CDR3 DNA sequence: TGCGCCAGCAGCCTCGGAGATAAGACTAATGAGCAGTTCTTC.

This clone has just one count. The CDR3 here is CASSSGQEFEVYF. The CDR3 DNA reads TGCGCCAGCAGCTCGGGACAGGAATTTGAGGTGTACTTC. The rearrangement links TRBV5-1 to TRBJ2-7; 8 bases match TRBD1. The trim removed 3 bases at V and 12 bases at J, leaving 11 bases unmatched. The CDR3 covers 13 residues. Germline loops: CDR1 SGHRS, CDR2 YFSETQ.

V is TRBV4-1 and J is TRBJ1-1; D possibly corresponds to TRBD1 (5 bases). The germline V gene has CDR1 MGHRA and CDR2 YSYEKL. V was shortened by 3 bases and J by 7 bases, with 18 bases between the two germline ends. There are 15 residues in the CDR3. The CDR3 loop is CASSHPAQGTGEAFF. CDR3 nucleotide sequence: TGCGCCAGCAGCCATCCGGCCCAGGGAACGGGTGAAGCTTTCTTT.

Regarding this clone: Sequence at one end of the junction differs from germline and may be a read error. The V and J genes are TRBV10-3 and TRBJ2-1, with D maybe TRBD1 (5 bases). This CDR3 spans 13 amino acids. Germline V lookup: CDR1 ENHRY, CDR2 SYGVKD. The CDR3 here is CAISESWGNEHFF. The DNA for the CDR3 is TGTGCCATCAGTGAGTCGTGGGGCAATGAGCATTTCTTC.

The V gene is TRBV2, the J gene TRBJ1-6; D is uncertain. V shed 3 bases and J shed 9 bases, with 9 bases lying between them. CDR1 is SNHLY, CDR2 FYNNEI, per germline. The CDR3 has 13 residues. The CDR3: CASSDQSSSPLHF. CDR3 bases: TGTGCCAGCAGTGACCAATCTTCTTCACCCCTCCACTTT.

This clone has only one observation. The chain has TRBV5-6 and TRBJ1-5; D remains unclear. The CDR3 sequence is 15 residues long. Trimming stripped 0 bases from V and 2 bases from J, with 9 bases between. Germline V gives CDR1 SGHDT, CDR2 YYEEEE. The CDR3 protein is CASSLDGLGNQPQHF. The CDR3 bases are TGTGCCAGCAGCTTGGATGGGTTGGGCAATCAGCCCCAGCATTTT. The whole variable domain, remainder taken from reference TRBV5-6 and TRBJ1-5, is DAGVTQSPTHLIKTRGQQVTLRCSPKSGHDTVSWYQQALGQGPQFIFQYYEEEERQRGNFPDRFSGHQFPNYSSELNVNALLLGDSALYLCASSLDGLGNQPQHFGDGTRLSIL.

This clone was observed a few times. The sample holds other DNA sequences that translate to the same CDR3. CDR3 loop: CAWSTGSGNTIYF. The CDR3 DNA reads TGTGCCTGGAGTACTGGCTCTGGAAACACCATATATTTT. V usage is TRBV30 and J usage is TRBJ1-3, with D uncertain. The CDR3 consists of 13 residues. Per the germline V gene, CDR1 is GTSNPN and CDR2 is SVGIG (reference sequence). The V end was cut by 2 bases, the J end by 0 bases, with 5 bases between.